This T cell receptor beta chain was profiled in a study of T cells after yellow fever vaccination. Study in general: SMART-Seq v4 Ultra Low Input handled preparation of low-cell-number fractions.

Findings and limits, study-wide: Detected again after the booster were most primary-vaccination clones, at 96% CD4 and 70% to 90% CD8.

As to this clonotype: Its antigen is not known.

Trimming pared 2 bases from V and 3 bases from J, leaving 14 bases between. CDR1 and CDR2 from the germline V gene are SEHNR and FQNEAQ (reference sequence). The CDR3 length is 15 residues. The 5'RACE template-switching step produced TCR cDNA and added a universal primer site and UMIs. TCRdb re-called the 5' RACE reads with MiXCR, one entry per CDR3 protein. The sample consists of 450,000 to 550,000 distinct CDR3 sequences, around a fifth of them appearing once. The chain uses TRBV7-9 and TRBJ2-7; tentative D call: TRBD2 (6 bases). This clonotype was sampled from a man between 18 and 29 years old who received the YFV17D yellow fever vaccine. Sequencing used PBMCs, obtained roughly 20 days after the first yellow fever vaccination. The CDR3 region is CASSLKRGGNYEQYF. As DNA, the CDR3 is TGTGCCAGCAGCTTAAAACGGGGCGGGAACTACGAGCAGTACTTC.